This TCR beta chain was captured in a study of T-cell memory formation after mild COVID-19. Study-level findings and limits: Contracting clones, day 15 to 85, had balanced CD4/CD8, and later expanders favored CD4+. Pre-infection memory showed some responding clones, and this suggested that cross-reactive memory joined.

The CDR3 is 17 residues long, counting both termini. In germline, CDR1 is SEHNR, CDR2 FQNEAQ (reference sequence). The sample holds a few counts of this clonotype. Its antigen is as yet unknown. The DNA is left out, because the CDR3 cannot be placed on it with certainty; the CDR3 is given as TCRdb lists it. UMIs and sample barcodes were carried by the TCR alpha and TCR beta cDNA libraries that 5'RACE produced using constant-segment primers. TCRdb ran MiXCR on the 5' RACE reads and lists one entry per CDR3 protein. Of under 450,000 distinct CDR3 sequences listed, less than 25% are singletons. The sequencing input was PBMCs or a T cell subset sorted from them (not recorded which). This receptor was obtained from an adult woman who had mild COVID-19 (a few samples of this study predate the infection). Cell type and time point are not known. V is TRBV7-9 and J is TRBJ2-2; TRBD1, the D gene given by the table, was not confirmed from the DNA. CDR3 in amino acids: CASSPKMLQGGPGSCFF.